The next 32 T cell receptor beta chains were all read from a single sample in a study of regulatory T cells in long-lasting Graves disease (dated by TCRdb to about 2021). The library was made by multiplex PCR. Instrument used: Illumina HiSeq 4000. To build TCR beta libraries, CDR3 regions were amplified by Arm-PCR using iRepertoire HTBI primers. TCRdb cleaned the public reads at Q25 with fastp, built clones with MiXCR and kept in-frame beta chains. One record per CDR3 amino acid sequence lists the most common genes and DNA. The sample has about 620,000 distinct CDR3 sequences on record, around 15% of them singletons. The ten largest clonotypes hold more than 15% of the sample. What this sample's time point label stands for: newly diagnosed GD, antithyroid drugs for less than 3 months. For both TCR sequencing and RNA sequencing, RNA was extracted from PBMCs using TRIzol. This sample also belongs to another study, concerning T cells in Graves' hyperthyroidism and ophthalmopathy.

Sequencing was performed on peripheral blood mononuclear cells (PBMCs), taken at new diagnosis, from a patient treated with antithyroid drugs. These receptor sequences come from a woman in her twenties or thirties with Graves disease. Donor details come from another sample of the same person, matched by shared clones.

The sample holds many counts of this clonotype. This chain uses TRBV28 with TRBJ1-2, with a weak D call TRBD1 (5 bases). This CDR3 is built from 14 residues. Germline CDR1 is MDHEN and CDR2 is SYDVKM. Trimming took off 4 bases at V and 2 bases at J, with 11 bases between the two ends. Written as DNA, the CDR3 is TGTGCCAGCAGTTACGGGGCGAAGAACTATGGCTACACCTTC. Translating gives CASSYGAKNYGYTF.

This clonotype was observed many times. The V gene is TRBV30, the J gene TRBJ1-4; D is unresolved. This CDR3 contains 15 residues. Trimming stripped 2 bases from V and 3 bases from J, with 13 bases between. The germline V gene has CDR1 GTSNPN and CDR2 SVGIG (reference sequence). Here the CDR3 DNA reads TGTGCCTGGAGTACCGGTGACACATCTAATGAAAAACTGTTTTTT. Translated, it gives CAWSTGDTSNEKLFF.

There are many counts of this clonotype. This chain joins TRBV28 and TRBJ1-1; D is undetermined. The CDR3 totals 13 residues. Trimming removed 3 bases from V and 5 bases from J, with 10 bases in between. Germline V gene sequence: CDR1 MDHEN, CDR2 SYDVKM. CDR3 region: CASSLKVGTEAFF. DNA for the CDR3: TGTGCCAGCAGTTTGAAGGTTGGTACTGAAGCTTTCTTT.

This clonotype was counted at least ten times. J is TRBJ2-7 and V is TRBV28; weak D call: TRBD2 (5 bases). The CDR3 runs 14 residues. V gave up 5 bases and J gave up 3 bases, with 14 bases separating them. CDR1 is MDHEN, CDR2 SYDVKM, per germline. CDR3 sequence reads: CASSTTGKNYEQYF. CDR3 nucleotides: TGTGCCAGCAGTACTACCGGGAAAAACTACGAGCAGTACTTC.

In its sample, this clonotype was seen many times. The rearrangement uses TRBV12-3 or TRBV12-4 and TRBJ1-1; 8 bases map to TRBD1. After removal of 2 bases from V and 11 bases from J, the junction contained 4 bases not matched to a gene. The CDR3 totals 12 residues. CDR3 loop: CASSLRTGQAFF. In DNA, the CDR3 is TGTGCCAGCAGTTTACGGACAGGGCAGGCTTTCTTT.

The chain has TRBV18 and TRBJ1-3; D perhaps matches TRBD1 (5 bases). V was clipped by 0 bases and J by 2 bases, with 11 bases between them. This CDR3 comprises 16 residues. The germline V gene encodes CDR1 KGHSH and CDR2 LQKENI. The CDR3 is CASSPPDGATGNTIYF. As DNA, the CDR3 is TGTGCCAGCTCACCACCGGATGGGGCGACTGGAAACACCATATATTTT. Full variable domain (remainder filled in from reference TRBV18 and TRBJ1-3): NAGVMQNPRHLVRRRGQEARLRCSPMKGHSHVYWYRQLPEEGLKFMVYLQKENIIDESGMPKERFSAEFPKEGPSILRIQQVVRGDSAAYFCASSPPDGATGNTIYFGEGSWLTVV.

This clonotype has at least ten counts. This sequence joins TRBV20-1 and TRBJ2-7; no definite D call. The CDR3 spans 14 residues. Germline V gene data show CDR1 as DFQATT and CDR2 as SNEGSKA (reference sequence). The CDR3 region has the DNA TGCAGCGCTCAAAAAGGGTTCGCAACCTACGAGCAGTACTTC. Protein sequence: CSAQKGFATYEQYF.

This clonotype was picked up many times. This chain joins TRBV5-1 and TRBJ2-7; the D gene is possibly TRBD2 (6 bases). The V end lost 4 bases, the J end lost 4 bases, and 12 bases lay between the germline ends. There are 13 residues in the CDR3. Per the germline V gene, CDR1 is SGHRS and CDR2 is YFSETQ. The CDR3 reads CASSAAGGYEQYF. The DNA for the CDR3 is TGCGCCAGCAGCGCCGCCGGGGGATACGAGCAGTACTTC.

This clonotype was picked up a small number of times. The junction differs from germline at one of its ends, possibly a read error. J is TRBJ2-1 and V is TRBV5-1, with D possibly matching TRBD2 (5 bases). Germline V lookup: CDR1 SGHRS, CDR2 YFSETQ. The CDR3 has 15 residues. CDR3 bases: TGCGCCAGCAGCTTAGGAGGACTCTCCTACAATGAGCAGCTCTTC. Amino acid sequence: CASSLGGLSYNEQLF.

The V call is TRBV11-2, the J call TRBJ2-7; 8 bases align to TRBD1. Losses at the gene ends were 2 bases for V and 0 bases for J; bases not matched to a gene: 3. Germline V CDR1 and CDR2: SGHAT, FQNNGV. The CDR3 has 15 residues. The CDR3 region is CASSLYGTGSYEQYF. The CDR3 DNA reads as TGTGCCAGCAGCTTATATGGGACAGGCTCCTACGAGCAGTACTTC. The full variable domain, its missing parts supplied by reference TRBV11-2 and TRBJ2-7, is EAGVAQSPRYKIIEKRQSVAFWCNPISGHATLYWYQQILGQGPKLLIQFQNNGVVDDSQLPKDRFSAERLKGVDSTLKIQPAKLEDSAVYLCASSLYGTGSYEQYFGPGTRLTVT.

The J gene is TRBJ2-2, the V gene TRBV6-1, with 7 bases matching TRBD1. CDR3 length equals 17 residues. Per the germline V gene, CDR1 is MNHNS and CDR2 is SASEGT. V lost 9 bases to trimming and J lost 0 bases; unmatched junction nucleotides: 13. The CDR3 here is CASNRGRGPTNTGELFF. The DNA for the CDR3 is TGTGCCAGTAATAGGGGGCGAGGACCCACGAACACCGGGGAGCTGTTTTTT.

This clonotype was seen at least ten times. V usage is TRBV11-2 and J usage is TRBJ2-7, with D perhaps TRBD1 or TRBD2 (5 bases each). The CDR3 covers 13 residues. Trimming left V 5 bases short and J 13 bases short, with 21 bases between. Germline CDR1 reads SGHAT; CDR2 reads FQNNGV. The CDR3 DNA is TGTGCCAGCAGCCCCCTCCAAGGCGGGCGGACATACTTC. It yields the protein CASSPLQGGRTYF.

This clonotype was observed a handful of times. This rearrangement joins TRBV11-1 to TRBJ2-2, with a possible D match to TRBD1 (6 bases). The CDR3 spans 16 residues. Germline V lookup: CDR1 SGHAT, CDR2 FQDESV (reference sequence). V was shortened by 5 bases and J by 5 bases, with 18 bases between the two germline ends. CDR3 loop: CASSATGILKTGELFF. In DNA, the CDR3 is TGTGCCAGCAGCGCTACAGGGATTCTCAAGACCGGGGAGCTGTTTTTT.

At least ten counts were recorded for this clonotype. The chain is built from TRBV12-3 or TRBV12-4 and TRBJ1-5, with 9 bases aligning to TRBD1. V dropped 8 bases and J dropped 5; count of bases not matched to a gene: 10. The CDR3 sequence is 15 residues long. The DNA for the CDR3 is TGTGCCAGCGCCACAGGGGGCTTAAGCGATCAGCCCCAGCATTTT. This gives the protein CASATGGLSDQPQHF.

The chain has TRBV7-9 and TRBJ2-3, with 8 bases identical to TRBD1. Germline V CDR1 and CDR2: SEHNR, FQNEAQ (reference sequence). The CDR3 has 17 amino acids. Trimming removed 2 bases from V and 0 bases from J; junction bases left unmatched: 7. The CDR3 is CASSLTLDRASTDTQYF. CDR3 bases: TGTGCCAGCAGCTTAACTTTGGACAGGGCGAGCACAGATACGCAGTATTTT.

This clonotype was counted ten times or more. V usage is TRBV2 and J usage is TRBJ1-1; D not certain. CDR3 length: 16 amino acids. Between the trimmed V and J ends, which lost 5 bases and 0 bases, there was a span of 16 bases. The germline CDR1 and CDR2 sequences are SNHLY and FYNNEI. CDR3 sequence: CASSSRQPQMNTEAFF. CDR3 nucleotides: TGTGCCAGCAGTTCTCGGCAACCACAAATGAACACTGAAGCTTTCTTT.

The chain uses TRBV5-1 and TRBJ2-3, with D hard to call. The ends were cut back, 0 bases at V and 0 bases at J, with 8 bases in the middle. Germline V lookup: CDR1 SGHRS, CDR2 YFSETQ. The CDR3 runs 15 residues. DNA of the CDR3: TGCGCCAGCAGCTTGGACTCGCTTAGCACAGATACGCAGTATTTT. Its protein is CASSLDSLSTDTQYF. The variable domain in full, with the rest retrieved from reference TRBV5-1 and TRBJ2-3, is KAGVTQTPRYLIKTRGQQVTLSCSPISGHRSVSWYQQTPGQGLQFLFEYFSETQRNKGNFPGRFSGRQFSNSRSEMNVSTLELGDSALYLCASSLDSLSTDTQYFGPGTRLTVL.

This clonotype has more than one count but fewer than ten. V usage is TRBV5-6 and J usage is TRBJ2-2; D may correspond to TRBD1 or TRBD2 (5 bases each). Germline V gives CDR1 SGHDT, CDR2 YYEEEE. V was cut by 2 bases and J by 1 base, with 9 bases left in between. The CDR3 has 15 amino acids. The CDR3 here is CASSFGGMNTGELFF. The CDR3 nucleotides read TGTGCCAGCAGCTTTGGGGGAATGAACACCGGGGAGCTGTTTTTT.

This clonotype was observed at least ten times. The gene calls are TRBV5-1 and TRBJ1-4, with a tentative D call TRBD1 (5 bases). Germline CDR1 is SGHRS and CDR2 is YFSETQ. The CDR3 sequence is 16 residues long. Trimming pared 4 bases from V and 7 bases from J, leaving 20 bases between. The CDR3: CASSPGRASGGEKLFF. Written as DNA, the CDR3 is TGCGCCAGCAGCCCCGGCAGGGCCTCAGGAGGTGAAAAACTGTTTTTT.

This clonotype turned up a few times. DNA of the CDR3: TGCAGTGCTACCGGGACTAGCGGGATTTCTACCTCCTACGAGCAGTACTTC. Translating it yields CSATGTSGISTSYEQYF. The V call is TRBV20-1, the J call TRBJ2-7, with 13 nucleotides matching TRBD2. This CDR3 comprises 17 residues. Germline CDR1 DFQATT, CDR2 SNEGSKA (reference sequence). V lost 4 bases, J lost 0 bases, and 9 bases stayed unmatched.

In its sample, this clonotype was seen a few times. The chain carries TRBV2 and TRBJ1-3, with a weak D call TRBD1 (5 bases). The CDR3 is 13 amino acids. The ends were cut back, 8 bases at V and 2 bases at J, with 10 bases in the middle. Germline CDR1 reads SNHLY; CDR2 reads FYNNEI. In nucleotides, the CDR3 is TGTGCCAGCGGTTGGGACGCTGGAAACACCATATATTTT. It yields the protein CASGWDAGNTIYF.

This clonotype was observed a few times. The V call is TRBV3-1, the J call TRBJ2-1; D unresolved. TRBJ2-5 explains the end of the DNA better; the J call may be wrong. There are 13 residues in the CDR3. Looked up from germline, CDR1 is LGHDT and CDR2 is YNNKEL (reference sequence). In DNA, the CDR3 is TGTGCCAGCAGCCCCGCCCCATGGGAGACCCAGTACTTC. It yields the protein CASSPAPWETQYF.

This clonotype was counted many times. The chain uses TRBV19 and TRBJ1-2; TRBD1 agrees at 7 bases. This CDR3 contains 13 residues. The V gene's germline CDR1 is LNHDA and CDR2 SQIVND (reference sequence). Trimming at V came to 5 bases and at J to 8 bases, leaving 8 bases not matched to a gene. The CDR3 here is CASSPDRVLGYTF. The CDR3 nucleotides are TGTGCCAGTAGTCCCGACAGGGTTCTCGGCTACACCTTC. Supplemented by reference TRBV19 and TRBJ1-2, the full variable domain reads DGGITQSPKYLFRKEGQNVTLSCEQNLNHDAMYWYRQDPGQGLRLIYYSQIVNDFQKGDIAEGYSVSREKKESFPLTVTSAQKNPTAFYLCASSPDRVLGYTFGSGTRLTVV.

This chain connects TRBV11-2 to TRBJ2-7; 8 bases agree with TRBD2. This CDR3 region has 16 residues. The germline gives CDR1 SGHAT, CDR2 FQNNGV. With 0 bases clipped from V and 1 base from J, the junction kept 5 bases outside the gene matches. CDR3 amino acids: CASSLDRPSGSYEQYF. The CDR3 DNA is TGTGCCAGCAGCTTAGATAGGCCTAGCGGGTCCTACGAGCAGTACTTC.

Ten or more counts support this clonotype. The rearrangement joins TRBV12-3 or TRBV12-4 to TRBJ2-1; 7 bases match TRBD2. The V gene end was trimmed by 7 bases and the J gene end by 5 bases; junction bases not matched to a gene: 5. The CDR3 contains 13 residues. As DNA, the CDR3 is TGTGCCAGCACTGGCGGGAGACACAATGAGCAGTTCTTC. It encodes CASTGGRHNEQFF.

A word on this clonotype: A read error may explain this, as a much larger clone is one base away. V usage is TRBV7-9 and J usage is TRBJ2-5; D perhaps matches TRBD1 (6 bases). CDR1 SEHNR and CDR2 FQNEAQ come from the germline V gene (reference sequence). The CDR3 runs to 17 residues. Trimming removed 9 bases from V and 11 bases from J, with 34 bases in between. CDR3 coding DNA: TGTGCCAGTACGTTCGGCAGAGCCAGGGGATTCTACAATGAGCAGTACTTC. Its translation is CASTFGRARGFYNEQYF.

This clonotype came up a few times. This chain connects TRBV7-9 to TRBJ2-7; D is undetermined. The CDR3 consists of 13 residues. V was pared by 1 base and J by 5 bases, with 9 bases between. The germline V gene has CDR1 SEHNR and CDR2 FQNEAQ (reference sequence). CDR3: CASSLGMTDEQYF. For the CDR3, the DNA is TGTGCCAGCAGCTTAGGCATGACCGACGAGCAGTACTTC. The variable domain in full, completed from reference TRBV7-9 and TRBJ2-7, reads DTGVSQNPRHKITKRGQNVTFRCDPISEHNRLYWYRQTLGQGPEFLTYFQNEAQLEKSRLLSDRFSAERPKGSFSTLEIQRTEQGDSAMYLCASSLGMTDEQYFGPGTRLTVT.

This clonotype was found a few times. CDR3 region: CASREQGASGNTIYF. Written as DNA, the CDR3 is TGTGCCAGCAGGGAACAGGGGGCCTCTGGAAACACCATATATTTT. V gene TRBV6-1 combines with J gene TRBJ1-3; the match to TRBD1 covers 9 bases. CDR3 length: 15 residues. J gave up 0 bases and V 6 bases, and 3 bases lay outside the gene matches. CDR1 MNHNS and CDR2 SASEGT come from the germline V gene.

Only a few counts were recorded for this clonotype. V usage is TRBV11-2 and J usage is TRBJ1-2; D possibly corresponds to TRBD1 (6 bases). The germline V gene has CDR1 SGHAT and CDR2 FQNNGV. The CDR3 sequence is 16 residues long. Trimming took off 4 bases at V and 4 bases at J, with 19 bases between the two ends. This chain's CDR3 is CASSSDPGEQIYGYTF. CDR3 sequence (DNA): TGTGCCAGCAGCTCGGATCCAGGGGAACAGATCTATGGCTACACCTTC.

On this clonotype itself: This may be a read error, as it is one base from a much larger clone. The rearrangement links TRBV5-6 to TRBJ2-1, with TRBD2 identical over 9 bases. There are 14 residues in the CDR3. The germline V gene encodes CDR1 SGHDT and CDR2 YYEEEE. CDR3 region: CAGREAGGSNEQFF. The CDR3 DNA reads TGTGCCGGCAGGGAAGCGGGAGGCAGCAATGAGCAGTTCTTC. The whole variable domain, filled in from reference TRBV5-6 and TRBJ2-1, reads DAGVTQSPTHLIKTRGQQVTLRCSPKSGHDTVSWYQQALGQGPQFIFQYYEEEERQRGNFPDRFSGHQFPNYSSELNVNALLLGDSALYLCAGREAGGSNEQFFGPGTRLTVL.

This clonotype came up a few times. The chain has TRBV6-1 and TRBJ1-4; D gene unclear. The CDR3 runs 12 residues. The germline gives CDR1 MNHNS, CDR2 SASEGT. Trimming stripped 6 bases from V and 3 bases from J, with 5 bases between. As DNA, the CDR3 is TGTGCCAGCAGCAAACCTAATGAAAAACTGTTTTTT. This codes for CASSKPNEKLFF.

The chain carries TRBV19 and TRBJ1-5; maybe TRBD1 (6 bases). Germline V lookup: CDR1 LNHDA, CDR2 SQIVND (reference sequence). V lost 1 base and J 2 bases, leaving 12 bases between the germline ends. This CDR3 is built from 16 residues. The CDR3 sequence is CASSIGGHWGNQPQHF. The CDR3 bases are TGTGCCAGTAGTATAGGGGGACATTGGGGCAATCAGCCCCAGCATTTT.